The source of this T cell receptor beta chain is a study of cytomegalovirus exposure and HLA in healthy donors. Notes on the study in general: Listed as cytomegalovirus-associated were 150 to 200 TCR beta chains.

PCR primers comprised 60 Vbeta and 13 Jbeta primers. Assay used: immunoSEQ multiplex PCR; TCRdb lists only in-frame clones, some missing. The sample holds 120,000 or so clones, about 72% seen once. Trimming removed 2 bases at V and 3 bases at J, with 16 bases between. The CDR3 consists of 17 residues. The germline V gene has CDR1 MGHDK and CDR2 SYGVNS. Worth noting for this clone: The antigen remains unidentified.

The TCR comes from a man aged 50 or older in good health and CMV-seropositive. The genes are TRBV25-1 and TRBJ1-4; D is uncertain. The sequencing sample was made of PBMCs. The CDR3: CASSEPLYEAANEKLFF. The CDR3 coding sequence is TGTGCCAGCAGTGAACCCCTCTATGAGGCCGCTAATGAAAAACTGTTTTTT.